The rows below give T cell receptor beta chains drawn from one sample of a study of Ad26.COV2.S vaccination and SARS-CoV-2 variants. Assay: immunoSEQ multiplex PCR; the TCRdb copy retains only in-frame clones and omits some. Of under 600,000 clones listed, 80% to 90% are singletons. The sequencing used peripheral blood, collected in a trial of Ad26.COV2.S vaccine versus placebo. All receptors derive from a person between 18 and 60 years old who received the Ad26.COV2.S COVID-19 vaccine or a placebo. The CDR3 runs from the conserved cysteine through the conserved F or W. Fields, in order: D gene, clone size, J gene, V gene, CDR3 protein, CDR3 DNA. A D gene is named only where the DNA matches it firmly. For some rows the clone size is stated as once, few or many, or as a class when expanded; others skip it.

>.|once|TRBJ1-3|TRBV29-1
CSVAAGAHSGNTIYF
TGCAGCGTGGCTGCTGGCGCCCACTCTGGAAACACCATATATTTT
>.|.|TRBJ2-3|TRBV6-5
CASSYSIGTDTQYF
TGTGCCAGCAGTTACTCGATTGGCACAGATACGCAGTATTTT
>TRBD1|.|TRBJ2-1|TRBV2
CATRQGEAEPRNEQFF
TGTGCCACCCGACAGGGGGAGGCGGAACCGCGGAATGAGCAGTTCTTC
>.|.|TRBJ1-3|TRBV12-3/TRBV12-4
CASSLAPVNTIYF
TGTGCCAGCAGTTTAGCCCCAGTAAACACCATATATTTT
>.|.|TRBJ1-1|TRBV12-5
CASGLVRGKGPSGSTEAFF
TGTGCTAGTGGTTTGGTACGTGGGAAGGGGCCCTCCGGGAGCACTGAAGCTTTCTTT
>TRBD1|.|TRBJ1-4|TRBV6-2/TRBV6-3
CASSYSTGEGYSTNEKLFF
TGTGCCAGCAGTTACTCGACAGGGGAGGGGTACTCAACTAATGAAAAACTGTTTTTT
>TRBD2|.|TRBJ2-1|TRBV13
CASSLRGGEQFF
TGTGCCAGCAGCTTACGGGGGGGTGAGCAGTTCTTC
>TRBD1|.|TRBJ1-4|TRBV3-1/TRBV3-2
CASSPTTGRSEKLFF
TGTGCCAGCAGCCCGACGACAGGGCGGAGTGAAAAACTGTTTTTT
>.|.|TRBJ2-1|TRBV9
CASSVGQGGYNEQFF
TGTGCCAGCAGCGTAGGGCAGGGTGGGTACAATGAGCAGTTCTTC
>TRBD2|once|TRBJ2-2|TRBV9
CASSSNWGGGELFF
TGTGCCAGCAGCAGTAACTGGGGGGGCGGGGAGCTGTTTTTT
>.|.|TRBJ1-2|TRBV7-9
CASSYDGRLANYGYTF
TGTGCCAGCAGCTATGACGGGAGACTAGCTAACTATGGCTACACCTTC
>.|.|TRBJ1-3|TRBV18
CASSPQQESSGNTIYF
TGTGCCAGCTCACCACAGCAGGAGAGTTCTGGAAACACCATATATTTT
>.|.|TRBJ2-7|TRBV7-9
CASSFEGAQYSYEQYF
TGTGCCAGCAGCTTTGAAGGGGCGCAGTACTCCTACGAGCAGTACTTC
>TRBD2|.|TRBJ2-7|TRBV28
CASSDPSGSPYEQYF
TGTGCCAGCTCCGACCCTAGCGGGAGTCCCTACGAGCAGTACTTC
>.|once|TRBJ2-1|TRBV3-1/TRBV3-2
CASSRVRADNEQFF
TGTGCCAGCAGCCGTGTCCGGGCAGACAATGAGCAGTTCTTC
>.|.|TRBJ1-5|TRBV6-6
CASVSAGNNQPQHF
TGTGCCAGCGTCAGCGCAGGGAACAATCAGCCCCAGCATTTT
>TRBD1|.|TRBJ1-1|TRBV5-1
CASSQRTGGFFAEAFF
TGCGCCAGCAGCCAGAGGACAGGGGGCTTTTTCGCTGAAGCTTTCTTT
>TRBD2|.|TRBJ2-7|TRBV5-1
CASSQAGEGYEQYF
TGCGCCAGCAGCCAAGCGGGAGAGGGTTACGAGCAGTACTTC
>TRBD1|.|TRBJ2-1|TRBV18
CASSPIGTGQYNEQFF
TGTGCCAGCTCACCGATAGGGACAGGACAGTACAATGAGCAGTTCTTC
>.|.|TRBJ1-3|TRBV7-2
CASSLRGDGNTIYF
TGTGCCAGCAGCTTGCGAGGGGACGGAAACACCATATATTTT
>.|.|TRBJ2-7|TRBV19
CASSDSGFNEQYF
TGTGCCAGTAGTGATTCTGGGTTTAACGAGCAGTACTTC
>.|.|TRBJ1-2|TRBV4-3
CASSQEGRSSYGYTF
TGCGCCAGCAGCCAAGAGGGCAGGTCTTCCTATGGCTACACCTTC
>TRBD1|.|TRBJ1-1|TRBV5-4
CASSLARQGNTEAFF
TGTGCCAGCAGCTTGGCCCGACAGGGGAACACTGAAGCTTTCTTT
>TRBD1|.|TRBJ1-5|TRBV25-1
CASSADRGPQHF
TGTGCCAGCAGCGCCGACAGGGGGCCCCAGCATTTT
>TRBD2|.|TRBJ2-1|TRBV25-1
CAIETSGNEQFF
TGTGCCATCGAGACTAGCGGAAATGAGCAGTTCTTC
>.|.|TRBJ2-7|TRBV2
CASSAPYEQYF
TGTGCCAGCAGTGCCCCCTACGAGCAGTACTTC
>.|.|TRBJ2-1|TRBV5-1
CASSLAHRNNEQFF
TGCGCCAGCAGCTTGGCACACAGGAACAATGAGCAGTTCTTC
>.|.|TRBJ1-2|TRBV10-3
CAISSQGEGYGYTF
TGTGCCATCAGTTCACAGGGTGAAGGCTATGGCTACACCTTC
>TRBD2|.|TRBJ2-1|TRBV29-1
CSDRGRVYNEQFF
TGCAGCGACCGCGGGAGGGTTTACAATGAGCAGTTCTTC
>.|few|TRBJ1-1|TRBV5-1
CASSWTVNTEAFF
TGCGCCAGCAGCTGGACGGTGAACACTGAAGCTTTCTTT